In this sample, the clone carrying this T cell receptor beta chain turned up a few times. What it binds is unknown. The data stem from a study of T cell repertoires in cytomegalovirus infection. Background on the study: Public TCR beta signatures marked donors with CMV infection and the matching HLA. Study findings and constraints: Dominant in the ex vivo response were TCR beta clonotypes restricted by HLA-C and specific for CMV. Individuals carrying CMV plus the relevant HLA were identified by cumulative frequency of public TCR beta families.

In germline, CDR1 is LGHNA, CDR2 YNFKEQ. V was pared by 0 bases and J by 7 bases, with 12 bases between. The CDR3 sequence is 14 residues long. TCRdb analysed the reads with MiXCR anew, one entry per CDR3 protein. This repertoire shows around 630,000 distinct CDR3 sequences, around 24% found once; its top ten account for 7% to 9%. The chain recombines TRBV4-2 with TRBJ1-1, with no clear D. This receptor was identified in a human donor in good health (CMV status not recorded). Some clones in this sample may be carry-over from other donors' samples. Sequenced: CD8+ T cells from PBMCs. In nucleotides, the CDR3 is TGTGCCAGCAGCCAAGAGTCGGACCAGTATGAAGCTTTCTTT. It is translated as CASSQESDQYEAFF.